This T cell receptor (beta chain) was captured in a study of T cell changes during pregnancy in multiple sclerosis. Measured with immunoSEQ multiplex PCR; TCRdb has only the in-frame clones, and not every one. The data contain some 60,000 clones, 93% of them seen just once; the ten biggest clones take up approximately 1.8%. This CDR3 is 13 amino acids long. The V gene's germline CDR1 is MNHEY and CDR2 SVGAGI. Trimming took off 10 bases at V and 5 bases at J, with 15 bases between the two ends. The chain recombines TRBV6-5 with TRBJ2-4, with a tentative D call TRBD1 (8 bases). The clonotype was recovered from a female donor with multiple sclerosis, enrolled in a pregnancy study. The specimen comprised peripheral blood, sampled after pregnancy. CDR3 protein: CATATGGENIQYF. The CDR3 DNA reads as TGTGCCACCGCTACAGGGGGGGAAAACATTCAGTACTTC.